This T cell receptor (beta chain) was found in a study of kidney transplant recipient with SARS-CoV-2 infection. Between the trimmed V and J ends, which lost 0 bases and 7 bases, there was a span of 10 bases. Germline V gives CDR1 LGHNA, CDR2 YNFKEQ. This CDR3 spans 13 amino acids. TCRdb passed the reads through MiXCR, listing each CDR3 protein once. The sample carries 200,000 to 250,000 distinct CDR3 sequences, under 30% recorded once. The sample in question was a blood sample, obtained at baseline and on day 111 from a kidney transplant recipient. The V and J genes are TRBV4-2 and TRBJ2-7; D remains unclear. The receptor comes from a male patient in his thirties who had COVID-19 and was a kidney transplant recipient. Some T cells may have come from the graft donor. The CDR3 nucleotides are TGTGCCAGCAGCCAAGATGGGCGTCGAGAGCAGTACTTC. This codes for CASSQDGRREQYF.